The 4 T cell receptor beta chains reported below all come from one sample, sequenced in a study of blood T cells in healthy people across ages. PCR was performed a second time for roughly 7 to 12 cycles using a sample-barcoded 5' primer and a J-beta primer mix. TCRdb re-called the 5' RACE reads with MiXCR, one entry per CDR3 protein. The sample contains 1.5 million to 2 million distinct CDR3 sequences, just under 50% of which appear only once. Sequenced sample: blood. The receptors were gathered from a middle-aged woman in good health.

This sequence joins TRBV24-1 and TRBJ1-5; no reliable D call. Trimming removed 3 bases from V and 1 base from J, with 3 bases in between. The germline V gene encodes CDR1 KGHDR and CDR2 SFDVKD. The CDR3 contains 13 residues. The CDR3 nucleotides are TGTGCCACCAGTGATCGAAGCAATCAGCCCCAGCATTTT. It is translated as CATSDRSNQPQHF.

The rearrangement joins TRBV29-1 to TRBJ2-5, with a tentative D call TRBD2 (6 bases). The germline V gene encodes CDR1 SQVTM and CDR2 ANQGSEA. The CDR3 runs to 12 residues. The V end was cut by 5 bases, the J end by 11 bases, with 18 bases between. Here the CDR3 DNA reads TGCAGCGTTCTGGGGGAAGGGAGCGGGCAGTACTTC. Translating gives CSVLGEGSGQYF.

As concerns this clonotype: Germline is not matched at one junction end, which may reflect a read error. This chain links TRBV5-1 with TRBJ2-1; TRBD1 matches at 12 bases. The CDR3 runs 16 residues. Germline V gene lookup returns CDR1 SGHRS and CDR2 YFSETQ. The chain's CDR3 is CASSLAGTGGWYEQFF. The CDR3 DNA reads TGCGCCAGCAGTTTGGCCGGGACAGGGGGCTGGTATGAGCAGTTCTTC. Variable domain in full (rest from reference TRBV5-1 and TRBJ2-1): KAGVTQTPRYLIKTRGQQVTLSCSPISGHRSVSWYQQTPGQGLQFLFEYFSETQRNKGNFPGRFSGRQFSNSRSEMNVSTLELGDSALYLCASSLAGTGGWYEQFFGPGTRLTVL.

The chain uses TRBV29-1 and TRBJ1-4, with unresolved D. Germline assignment: CDR1 SQVTM and CDR2 ANQGSEA. Trimming took off 6 bases at V and 6 bases at J, with 14 bases between the two ends. The CDR3 length is 13 residues. The CDR3 protein is CSVGISGDEKLFF. The CDR3 coding sequence is TGCAGCGTGGGGATCTCTGGCGATGAAAAACTGTTTTTT. Using reference TRBV29-1 and TRBJ1-4 for the parts outside the CDR3, the full variable domain is SAVISQKPSRDICQRGTSLTIQCQVDSQVTMMFWYRQQPGQSLTLIATANQGSEATYESGFVIDKFPISRPNLTFSTLTVSNMSPEDSSIYLCSVGISGDEKLFFGSGTQLSVL.